This TCR beta chain came from a study of technical replicates of blood from several donors. The table came from immunoSEQ multiplex PCR; TCRdb's copy has only in-frame clones and leaves some out. The sample shows approximately 76,000 clones, approximately 83% of them seen only once. The CDR3 spans 16 residues. CDR1 and CDR2 (germline): LGHNA, YNFKEQ. Trimming cost V 4 bases and J 4 bases; bases outside gene matches: 10. The material sequenced was PBMCs. This clonotype was obtained from a human donor in good health. Some clones in this sample may be carry-over from other donors' samples. The chain links TRBV4-2 to TRBJ1-1, with TRBD1 matching 9 bases. CDR3 coding DNA: TGTGCCAGCAGCCGGGAACAGGGGGCGGGGGGCACTGAAGCTTTCTTT. It translates to CASSREQGAGGTEAFF.